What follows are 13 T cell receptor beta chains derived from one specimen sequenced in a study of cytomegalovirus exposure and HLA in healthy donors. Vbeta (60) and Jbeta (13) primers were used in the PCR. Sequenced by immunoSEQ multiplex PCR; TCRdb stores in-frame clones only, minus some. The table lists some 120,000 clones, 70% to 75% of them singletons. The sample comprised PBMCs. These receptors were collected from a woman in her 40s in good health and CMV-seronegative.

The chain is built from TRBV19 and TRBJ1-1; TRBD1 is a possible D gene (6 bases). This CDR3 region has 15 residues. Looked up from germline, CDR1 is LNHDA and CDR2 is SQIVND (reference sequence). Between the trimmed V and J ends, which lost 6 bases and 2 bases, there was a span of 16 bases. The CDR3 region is CASREKTGRNTEAFF. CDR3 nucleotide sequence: TGTGCCAGTAGGGAGAAGACAGGTAGAAACACTGAAGCTTTCTTT. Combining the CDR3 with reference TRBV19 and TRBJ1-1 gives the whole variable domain DGGITQSPKYLFRKEGQNVTLSCEQNLNHDAMYWYRQDPGQGLRLIYYSQIVNDFQKGDIAEGYSVSREKKESFPLTVTSAQKNPTAFYLCASREKTGRNTEAFFGQGTRLTVV.

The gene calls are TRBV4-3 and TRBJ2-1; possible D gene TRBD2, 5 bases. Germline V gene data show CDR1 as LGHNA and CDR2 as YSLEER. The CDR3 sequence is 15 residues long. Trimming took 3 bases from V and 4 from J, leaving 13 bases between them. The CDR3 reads CASSQDPRTYNEQFF. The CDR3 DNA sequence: TGCGCCAGCAGCCAGGACCCGAGGACTTACAATGAGCAGTTCTTC.

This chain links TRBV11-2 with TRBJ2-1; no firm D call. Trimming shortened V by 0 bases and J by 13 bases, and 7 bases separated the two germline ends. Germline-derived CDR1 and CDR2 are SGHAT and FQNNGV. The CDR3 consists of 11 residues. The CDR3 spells CASSLDFYQFF. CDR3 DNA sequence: TGTGCCAGCAGCTTAGACTTCTACCAGTTCTTC.

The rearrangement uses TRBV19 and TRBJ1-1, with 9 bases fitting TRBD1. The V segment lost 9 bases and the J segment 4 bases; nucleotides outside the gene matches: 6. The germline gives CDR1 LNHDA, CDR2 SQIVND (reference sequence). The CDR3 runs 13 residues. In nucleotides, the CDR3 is TGTGCCAGCGAGAACAGGGGGCCCACTGAAGCTTTCTTT. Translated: CASENRGPTEAFF.

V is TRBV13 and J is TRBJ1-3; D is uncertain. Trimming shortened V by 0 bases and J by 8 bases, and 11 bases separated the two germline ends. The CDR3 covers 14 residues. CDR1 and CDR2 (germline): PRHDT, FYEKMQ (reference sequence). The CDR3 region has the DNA TGTGCCAGCAGCTTAGGCCGCCCGGCGGACACCATATATTTT. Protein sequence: CASSLGRPADTIYF.

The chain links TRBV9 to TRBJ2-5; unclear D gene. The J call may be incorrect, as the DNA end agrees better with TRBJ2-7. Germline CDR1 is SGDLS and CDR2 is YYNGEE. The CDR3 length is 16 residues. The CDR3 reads CASSSSIGPTVYEQYF. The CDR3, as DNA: TGTGCCAGCAGCTCTAGTATTGGTCCTACGGTCTACGAGCAGTACTTC.

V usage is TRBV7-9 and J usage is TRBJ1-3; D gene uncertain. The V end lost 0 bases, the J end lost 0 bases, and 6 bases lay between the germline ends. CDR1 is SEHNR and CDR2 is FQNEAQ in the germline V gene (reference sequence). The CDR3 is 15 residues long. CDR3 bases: TGTGCCAGCAGCTTAGCCGGGTACTCTGGAAACACCATATATTTT. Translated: CASSLAGYSGNTIYF.

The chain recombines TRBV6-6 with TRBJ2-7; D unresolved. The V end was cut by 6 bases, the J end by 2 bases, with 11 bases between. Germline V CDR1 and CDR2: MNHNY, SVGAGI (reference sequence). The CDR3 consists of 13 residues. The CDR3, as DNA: TGTGCCAGCAGGCCAGGTCAAGCCTACGAGCAGTACTTC. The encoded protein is CASRPGQAYEQYF.

DNA for the CDR3: TGTGCCAGCTCACCACTGGGCAGGGACTATGGCTACACCTTC. Encoded protein: CASSPLGRDYGYTF. The chain recombines TRBV18 with TRBJ1-2; maybe TRBD1 (5 bases). The CDR3 is 14 amino acids. The germline V gene has CDR1 KGHSH and CDR2 LQKENI. V was shortened by 1 base and J by 3 bases, with 9 bases between the two germline ends.

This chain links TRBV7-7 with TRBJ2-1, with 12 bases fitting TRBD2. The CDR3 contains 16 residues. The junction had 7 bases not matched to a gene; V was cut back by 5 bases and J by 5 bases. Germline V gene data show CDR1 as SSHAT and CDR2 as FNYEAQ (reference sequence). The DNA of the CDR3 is TGTGCCAGCAGCGCTATTCTAGCGGGGGGGCACAATGAGCAGTTCTTC. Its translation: CASSAILAGGHNEQFF.

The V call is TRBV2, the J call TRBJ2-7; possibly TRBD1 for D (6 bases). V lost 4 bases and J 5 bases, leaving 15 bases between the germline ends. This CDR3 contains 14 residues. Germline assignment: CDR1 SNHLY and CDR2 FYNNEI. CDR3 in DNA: TGTGCCAGCAGTGTCCATCTCCAGGGGAACGAGCAGTACTTC. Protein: CASSVHLQGNEQYF.

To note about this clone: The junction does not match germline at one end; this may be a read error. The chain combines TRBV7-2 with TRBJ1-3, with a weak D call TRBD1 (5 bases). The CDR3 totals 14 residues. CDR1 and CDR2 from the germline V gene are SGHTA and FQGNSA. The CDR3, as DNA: TGTGCCAGCAGCTTACAGGGAAGTGGAAACGCCATATATTTT. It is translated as CASSLQGSGNAIYF.

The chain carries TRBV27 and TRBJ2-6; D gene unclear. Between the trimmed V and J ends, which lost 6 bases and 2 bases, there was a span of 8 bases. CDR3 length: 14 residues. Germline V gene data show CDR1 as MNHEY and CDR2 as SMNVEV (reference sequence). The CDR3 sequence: CASSTRAGANVLTF. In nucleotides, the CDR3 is TGTGCCAGCAGCACCCGGGCTGGGGCCAACGTCCTGACTTTC.